The present T cell receptor (beta chain) was sequenced within a study of Graves' ophthalmopathy and Graves' hyperthyroidism. Study in general: No ophthalmopathy within 18 months of follow-up signified stable hyperthyroidism.

Investigators amplified TCR beta CDR3 regions from RNA transcripts. The first-round RT-PCR employed HTBI primers together with the Qiagen OneStep RT-PCR kit. A multiplex PCR was then performed as the second round. Via MiXCR, TCRdb re-called the multiplex PCR reads, giving one row per CDR3 protein. The sample has around 1,000,000 distinct CDR3 sequences; around a third are singletons. V lost 3 bases and J lost 7; bases outside the gene matches: 10. Looked up from germline, CDR1 is DFQATT and CDR2 is SNEGSKA (reference sequence). There are 14 residues in the CDR3. This clonotype appeared many times. Pregnancy or lactation, uncontrolled infections and other autoimmune diseases were grounds for excluding patients. Orbital computed tomography and thyroid ultrasound, along with TRAb, serum thyroxine and clinical symptoms, underpinned diagnosis.

The chain carries TRBV20-1 and TRBJ1-2; 8 nucleotides align to TRBD1. The clonotype originates from an adult man with Graves' hyperthyroidism. Sequenced input: peripheral blood or thyroid tissue (not recorded which). The CDR3 sequence is CSASSQGAHFGYTF. The CDR3 DNA sequence: TGCAGTGCTAGCTCGCAGGGGGCGCATTTTGGCTACACCTTC.